These T cell receptor beta chains were read from a single sample in a study of blood T cell repertoires in COVID-19. Clones were read by immunoSEQ multiplex PCR, and TCRdb kept only the in-frame ones, dropping some. This sample has some 160,000 clones; 78% occur once, and the top ten carry 11% to 15%. Sequenced sample: peripheral blood. The receptors come from a woman over 75 with acute or convalescent COVID-19. Each CDR3 is given with its conserved first and last residue. Each record gives: J gene, clone size, D gene, V gene, CDR3 protein, CDR3 DNA. The D gene is left open where the match is weak. Where a row states a size, it is once, few, many or the class of an expanded clone; other rows omit it.

TRBJ1-2 | . | TRBD1 | TRBV4-2 | CASSQDGQGPGYTF | TGTGCCAGCAGCCAAGACGGACAGGGGCCTGGCTACACCTTC
TRBJ2-7 | . | . | TRBV18 | CASSRGTSSSYEQYF | TGTGCCAGCTCACGGGGGACTTCCAGCTCCTACGAGCAGTACTTC
TRBJ2-2 | . | . | TRBV7-2 | CASSSRDMNTGELFF | TGTGCCAGCAGCTCCCGGGACATGAACACCGGGGAGCTGTTTTTT
TRBJ2-6 | . | TRBD2 | TRBV28 | CASSSGGLAGFSGANVLTF | TGTGCCAGCAGCAGTGGGGGACTAGCGGGGTTCTCTGGGGCCAACGTCCTGACTTTC
TRBJ1-2 | . | . | TRBV7-8 | CASSGGRGNGYTF | TGTGCCAGCAGCGGAGGCCGGGGGAATGGCTACACCTTC
TRBJ1-4 | . | . | TRBV19 | CASSIPGVSNEKLFF | TGTGCCAGTAGTATCCCCGGGGTGTCTAATGAAAAACTGTTTTTT
TRBJ2-2 | once | TRBD1 | TRBV27 | CASRRGQGITGELFF | TGTGCCAGCCGCAGGGGACAGGGAATCACCGGGGAGCTGTTTTTT
TRBJ1-2 | . | . | TRBV28 | CASGQTRYGYTF | TGTGCCAGTGGACAGACCCGATATGGCTACACCTTC
TRBJ2-3 | . | TRBD2 | TRBV24-1 | CATSDTSGGTDTQYF | TGTGCCACCAGTGATACGAGCGGGGGCACAGATACGCAGTATTTT
TRBJ2-7 | . | TRBD1 | TRBV2 | CASSEVGRGEQYF | TGTGCCAGCAGTGAAGTCGGCAGGGGGGAGCAGTACTTC
TRBJ1-1 | many | . | TRBV29-1 | CSVEKGQNTEAFF | TGCAGCGTTGAAAAGGGACAGAACACTGAAGCTTTCTTT
TRBJ2-3 | few | . | TRBV5-5 | CASSLRSTDTQYF | TGTGCCAGCAGCCTGAGGAGCACAGATACGCAGTATTTT
TRBJ2-3 | . | . | TRBV15 | CATSRDLTRQYF | TGTGCCACCAGCAGAGATCTCACGCGGCAGTATTTT
TRBJ1-2 | . | . | TRBV4-1 | CASSQGVGRGRKGYTF | TGCGCCAGCAGCCAAGGGGTGGGGCGGGGGCGCAAGGGCTACACCTTC